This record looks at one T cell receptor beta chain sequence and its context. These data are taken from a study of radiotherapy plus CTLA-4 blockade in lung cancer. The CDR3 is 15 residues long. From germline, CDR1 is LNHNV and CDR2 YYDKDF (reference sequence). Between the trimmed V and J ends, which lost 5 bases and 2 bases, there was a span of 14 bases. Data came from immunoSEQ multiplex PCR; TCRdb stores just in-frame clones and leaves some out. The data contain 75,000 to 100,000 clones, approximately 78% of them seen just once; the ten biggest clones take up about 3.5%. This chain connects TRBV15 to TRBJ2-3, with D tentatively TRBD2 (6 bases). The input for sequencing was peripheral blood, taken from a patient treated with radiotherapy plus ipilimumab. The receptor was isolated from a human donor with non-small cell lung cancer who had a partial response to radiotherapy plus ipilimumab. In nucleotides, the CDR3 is TGTGCCACCAGCCGTGAGGGCGGGACCACAGATACGCAGTATTTT. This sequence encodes CATSREGGTTDTQYF.